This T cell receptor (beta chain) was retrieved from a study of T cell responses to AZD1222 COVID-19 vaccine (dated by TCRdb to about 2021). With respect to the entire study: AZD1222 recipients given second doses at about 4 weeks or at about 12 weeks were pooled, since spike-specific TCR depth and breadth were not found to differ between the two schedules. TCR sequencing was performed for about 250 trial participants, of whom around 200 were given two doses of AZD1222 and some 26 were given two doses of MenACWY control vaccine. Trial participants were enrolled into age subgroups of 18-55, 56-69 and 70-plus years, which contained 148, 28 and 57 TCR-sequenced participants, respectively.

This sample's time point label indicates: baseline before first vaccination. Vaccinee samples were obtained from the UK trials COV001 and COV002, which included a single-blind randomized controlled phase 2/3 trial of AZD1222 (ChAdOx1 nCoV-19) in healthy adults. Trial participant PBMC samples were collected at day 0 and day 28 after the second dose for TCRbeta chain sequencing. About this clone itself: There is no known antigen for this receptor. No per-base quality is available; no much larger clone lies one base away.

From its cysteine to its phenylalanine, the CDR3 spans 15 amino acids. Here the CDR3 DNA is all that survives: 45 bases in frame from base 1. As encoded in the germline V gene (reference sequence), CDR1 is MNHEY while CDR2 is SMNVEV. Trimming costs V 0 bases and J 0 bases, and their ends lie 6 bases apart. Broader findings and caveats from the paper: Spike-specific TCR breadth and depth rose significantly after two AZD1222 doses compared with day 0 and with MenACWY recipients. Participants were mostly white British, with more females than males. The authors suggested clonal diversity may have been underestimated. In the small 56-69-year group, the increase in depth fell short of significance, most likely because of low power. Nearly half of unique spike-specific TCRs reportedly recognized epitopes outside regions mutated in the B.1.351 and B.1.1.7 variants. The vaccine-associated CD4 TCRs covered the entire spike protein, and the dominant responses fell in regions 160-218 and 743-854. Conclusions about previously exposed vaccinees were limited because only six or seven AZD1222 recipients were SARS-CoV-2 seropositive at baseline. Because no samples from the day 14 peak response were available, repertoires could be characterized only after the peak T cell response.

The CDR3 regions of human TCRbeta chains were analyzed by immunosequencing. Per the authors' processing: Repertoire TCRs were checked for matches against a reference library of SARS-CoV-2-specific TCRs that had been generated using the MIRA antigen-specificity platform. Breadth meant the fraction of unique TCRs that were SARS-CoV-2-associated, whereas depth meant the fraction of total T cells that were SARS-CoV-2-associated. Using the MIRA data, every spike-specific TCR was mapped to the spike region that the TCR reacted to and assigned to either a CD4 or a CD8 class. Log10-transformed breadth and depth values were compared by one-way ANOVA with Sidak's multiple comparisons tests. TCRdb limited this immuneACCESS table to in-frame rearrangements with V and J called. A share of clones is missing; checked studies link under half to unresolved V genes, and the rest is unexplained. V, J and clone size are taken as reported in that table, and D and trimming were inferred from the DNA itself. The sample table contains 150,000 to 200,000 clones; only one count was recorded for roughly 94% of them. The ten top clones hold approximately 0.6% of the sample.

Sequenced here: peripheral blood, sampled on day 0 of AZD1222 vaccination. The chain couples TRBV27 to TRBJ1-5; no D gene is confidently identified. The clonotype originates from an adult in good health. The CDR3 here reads CASSLSRGSNQPQHF. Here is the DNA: TGTGCCAGCAGTTTATCACGGGGTAGCAATCAGCCCCAGCATTTT.